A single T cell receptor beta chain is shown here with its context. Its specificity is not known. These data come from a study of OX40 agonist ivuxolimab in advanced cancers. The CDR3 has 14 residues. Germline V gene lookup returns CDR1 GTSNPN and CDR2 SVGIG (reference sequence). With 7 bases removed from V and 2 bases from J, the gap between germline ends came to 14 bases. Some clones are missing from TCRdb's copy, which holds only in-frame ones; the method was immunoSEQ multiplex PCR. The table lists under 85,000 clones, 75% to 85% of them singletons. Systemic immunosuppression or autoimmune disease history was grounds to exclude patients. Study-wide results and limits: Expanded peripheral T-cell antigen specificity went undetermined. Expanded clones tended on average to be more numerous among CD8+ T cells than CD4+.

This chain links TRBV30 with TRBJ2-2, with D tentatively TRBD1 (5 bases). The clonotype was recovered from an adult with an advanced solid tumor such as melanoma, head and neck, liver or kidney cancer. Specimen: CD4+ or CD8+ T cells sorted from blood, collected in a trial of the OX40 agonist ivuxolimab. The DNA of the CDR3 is TGTGCCTACAAGGTTAGGGGAAACACCGGGGAGCTGTTTTTT. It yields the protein CAYKVRGNTGELFF.